This entry features one TCR beta chain sequence. Antigen specificity is unknown. The sequenced template was cDNA made from the entire isolated RNA. The table came from immunoSEQ multiplex PCR; TCRdb's copy has only in-frame clones and leaves some out. Of about 650,000 clones listed, around 11% were seen once; the top ten hold over 0.1%. This record comes from a study of beta chain features in type 1 diabetes. Findings and limits, study-wide: TCRB CDR3s were moderately but significantly shorter in Type 1 diabetes patients in all four CD4+ subsets.

The sequence was collected from a man aged 30-40 years with type 1 diabetes. The material sequenced was naive CD4+ T cells from blood.

DNA of the CDR3: TGTGCCAGCAGCCCGGGACAGGGGGTTCAGCCCCAGCATTTT. Translated: CASSPGQGVQPQHF. The V and J genes are TRBV7-6 and TRBJ1-5; 11 nucleotides agree with TRBD1. CDR3 length: 14 amino acids. The germline V gene has CDR1 SGHVS and CDR2 FNYEAQ. Trimming removed 5 bases from V and 6 bases from J; junction bases left unmatched: 3. Based on the CDR3 plus reference TRBV7-6 and TRBJ1-5, the full variable domain is GAGVSQSPRYKVTKRGQDVALRCDPISGHVSLYWYRQALGQGPEFLTYFNYEAQQDKSGLPNDRFSAERPEGSISTLTIQRTEQRDSAMYRCASSPGQGVQPQHFGDGTRLSIL.